This T cell receptor (beta chain) was recorded in a study of blood T cell repertoires in COVID-19. Study-level background: Material from acute and convalescent COVID-19 was sourced from the United States, Italy and Spain. Sources were T cells, B-cell-depleted T cells, or PBMCs; the material itself was cDNA or gDNA.

Trimming stripped 5 bases from V and 0 bases from J, with 11 bases between. Germline loops: CDR1 KGHSH, CDR2 LQKENI. The CDR3 totals 15 residues. Under the authors' procedure: It was from reference gene primer amplification that nucleated cell counts were estimated. Data came from immunoSEQ multiplex PCR; TCRdb stores just in-frame clones and leaves some out. V and J calls and clone size are copied from that table; D and trimming were computed from the DNA. Of about 130,000 clones in the sample, 75% to 90% were seen once. The TCR comes from a human donor in a cohort sampled during active COVID-19. The V gene is TRBV18, the J gene TRBJ2-1, with D maybe TRBD1 (5 bases). Material for sequencing was peripheral blood. The chain's CDR3 is CASSSDRISYNEQFF. The DNA of the CDR3 is TGTGCCAGCTCATCCGACAGAATCTCCTACAATGAGCAGTTCTTC.